These T cell receptor beta chains were read from a single sample in a study of CD8 T cells in ankylosing spondylitis. TCRdb fed the 5' RACE reads into MiXCR, producing one record per CDR3 protein. The sample lists about 390,000 distinct CDR3 sequences, approximately 20% seen once, with about 15% in the top ten. Sequences were obtained from blood, either unsorted or a sorted T cell fraction (not recorded which). The receptors derive from a male donor with ankylosing spondylitis. The CDR3 runs from the conserved cysteine through the conserved F or W. A D gene is named only where the DNA matches it firmly. The size field is filled for only some rows; it gives once, few, many or a size class.

v_call,clone_size,d_call,j_call,cdr3_nt,cdr3_aa
TRBV29-1,many,TRBD1,TRBJ1-2,TGCAGCGCCCAGGGACAGGGCAACTATGGCTACACCTTC,CSAQGQGNYGYTF
TRBV5-1,-,TRBD2,TRBJ2-1,TGCGCCAGCAGCCCCTCTAGCGGAGCTTACAATGAGCAGTTCTTC,CASSPSSGAYNEQFF
TRBV29-1,-,-,TRBJ2-1,TGCAGCGTTGGGGTTAGCGCGTACAATGAGCAGTTCTTC,CSVGVSAYNEQFF
TRBV30,-,-,TRBJ2-2,TGTGCCTGGGCACAGGGGAACACCGGGGAGCTGTTTTTT,CAWAQGNTGELFF
TRBV30,-,-,TRBJ2-1,TGTGCCTGGAGTGTACTGAGGACTTTCTATCAAACCTACAATGAGCAGTTCTTC,CAWSVLRTFYQTYNEQFF
TRBV10-2,few,-,TRBJ1-1,TGCGCCAGCAGCGATCGGGGACTCCGAGGGGTTGAAGCTTTCTTT,CASSDRGLRGVEAFF
TRBV20-1,once,-,TRBJ2-1,TGCAGTGCCCCGAGCGGTACCCATTCCTACAATGAGCAGTTCTTC,CSAPSGTHSYNEQFF
TRBV28,few,-,TRBJ2-1,TGTGCCAGCTCTCGAGGGGGTTTTGGTTACAATGAGCAGTTCTTC,CASSRGGFGYNEQFF
TRBV5-1,-,-,TRBJ1-2,TGCGCCAGCAGCCCAGAAACCTATGGCTACACCTTC,CASSPETYGYTF
TRBV9,few,-,TRBJ1-2,TGTGCCAGCAGCGTCGGGGGCTCCGGAGGGACCTATGGCTACACCTTC,CASSVGGSGGTYGYTF
TRBV12-3/TRBV12-4,few,-,TRBJ2-2,TGTGCCAGCGGGCCGGGAGTGGGGACCGGGGAGCTGTTTTTT,CASGPGVGTGELFF
TRBV12-3/TRBV12-4,-,TRBD2,TRBJ2-1,TGTGCCAGCAGTTTATTGCTAGCGGGGACCAATGAGCAGTTCTTC,CASSLLLAGTNEQFF
TRBV10-3,few,TRBD2,TRBJ2-1,TGTGCCATCAGCGCAAGGACTAGCGAGTTCCTCAATGAGCAGTTCTTC,CAISARTSEFLNEQFF
TRBV10-3,many,-,TRBJ1-3,TGTGCCATCAGTGACCAAGAGGGACGGATCTCTGGAAACACCATATATTTT,CAISDQEGRISGNTIYF
TRBV19,-,TRBD2,TRBJ2-1,TGTGCCACGAAAGAAGCTAGCGGCGTATACAATGAGCAGTTCTTC,CATKEASGVYNEQFF
TRBV20-1,few,TRBD2,TRBJ2-2,TGCAGTGCTAGAGATTTCGGACTAGCGGCCGGGGAGCTGTTTTTT,CSARDFGLAAGELFF
TRBV4-2,-,-,TRBJ2-3,TGTGCCAGCAGCCAAGATCGAGGTTTGGGGCACACAGATACGCAGTATTTT,CASSQDRGLGHTDTQYF
TRBV14,many,TRBD2,TRBJ2-7,TGTGCCAGCAGCCAAGCGCTAGCGGGAGTGTACGAGCAGTACTTC,CASSQALAGVYEQYF
TRBV7-3,many,TRBD2,TRBJ2-1,TGTGCCAGCAGCCTAGGGCAGGGAGGGAGCAATGAGCAGTTCTTC,CASSLGQGGSNEQFF
TRBV29-1,many,-,TRBJ2-2,TGCAGCGTTGGGGGATCCACCGGGGAGCTGTTTTTT,CSVGGSTGELFF
TRBV5-1,-,-,TRBJ2-5,TGCGCCAGCAGCTCTAGTAGCGGACAGGCAGAGACCCAGTACTTC,CASSSSSGQAETQYF
TRBV28,-,TRBD2,TRBJ2-7,TGTGCCAGCAGTTTAACTAGCGGCTTTTACGAGCAGTACTTC,CASSLTSGFYEQYF
TRBV12-3/TRBV12-4,-,-,TRBJ1-6,TGTGCCAGCCCCGACTCTAGAGATTCACCCCTCCACTTT,CASPDSRDSPLHF
TRBV29-1,-,TRBD1,TRBJ2-7,TGCAGCGTTGCGAGAGGTGGGACAGCCTCCTACGAGCAGTACTTC,CSVARGGTASYEQYF
TRBV29-1,-,-,TRBJ2-3,TGCAGCGTTGAAGACCGGGGGCCCACCCGACCCCCAGATACGCAGTATTTT,CSVEDRGPTRPPDTQYF
TRBV7-9,-,-,TRBJ2-6,TGTGCCAGCAGCGGGGATGGCTCTGGGGCCAACGTCCTGACTTTC,CASSGDGSGANVLTF
TRBV6-5,few,-,TRBJ1-1,TGTGCCAGCAGTTACGGGTTTGCTCAGGCTGAAGCTTTCTTT,CASSYGFAQAEAFF
TRBV5-1,few,-,TRBJ1-1,TGCGCCAGCAGCAGTCGGACTGGACGGGGCACTGAAGCTTTCTTT,CASSSRTGRGTEAFF
TRBV29-1,few,-,TRBJ1-5,TGCAGCGTTGGAGAAGGACAATCGGGTCAGCCCCAGCATTTT,CSVGEGQSGQPQHF
TRBV4-2,-,TRBD2,TRBJ2-1,TGTGCCAGCAGCCAAGACACGGATAGCGGGTACAATGAGCAGTTCTTC,CASSQDTDSGYNEQFF
TRBV7-2,few,TRBD1,TRBJ1-3,TGTGCCAGCAGCACCCAGGGGGCCGGAAACACCATATATTTT,CASSTQGAGNTIYF
TRBV5-1,few,TRBD2,TRBJ2-3,TGCGCCAGCAGCTGGGGGGCTAGCGGGAGTACAGATACGCAGTATTTT,CASSWGASGSTDTQYF
TRBV6-5,few,-,TRBJ1-1,TGTGCCAGCAGTTACAGAGGGCGTACCACTGAAGCTTTCTTT,CASSYRGRTTEAFF
TRBV4-1,many,-,TRBJ2-1,TGCGCCAGCAGCCAAGCATGGGACAACTACAATGAGCAGTTCTTC,CASSQAWDNYNEQFF
TRBV4-1,-,-,TRBJ2-5,TGCGCCAGCAGCCAAACAGGGACACGGCAAGAGACCCAGTACTTC,CASSQTGTRQETQYF
TRBV5-1,-,TRBD2,TRBJ2-3,TGCGCCAGCAGTACAGGGACTAGCGGGAGGAACACAGATACGCAGTATTTT,CASSTGTSGRNTDTQYF
TRBV20-1,-,TRBD2,TRBJ2-2,TGCAGTGCTAGAGACATGGGACTAGCGGGTGGCACCGGGGAGCTGTTTTTT,CSARDMGLAGGTGELFF
TRBV5-6,-,TRBD1,TRBJ1-5,TGTGCCAGCAGTCAGGACAGGGATGGTCTGGAGCATTTT,CASSQDRDGLEHF
TRBV25-1,-,TRBD2,TRBJ2-7,TGTGCCAGCAGTGATAGGGGAGGGGTCTCCTACGAGCAGTACTTC,CASSDRGGVSYEQYF
TRBV28,-,-,TRBJ2-3,TGTGCCAGCAGTTTAACCCGCCAGAGCACAGATACGCAGTATTTT,CASSLTRQSTDTQYF
TRBV5-1,-,-,TRBJ2-2,TGCGCCAGCAGCCGGGACGGTAGCACCGGGGAGCTGTTTTTT,CASSRDGSTGELFF
TRBV9,-,-,TRBJ2-7,TGTGCCAGCAGCGCCGCGTTGGGCGAGCAGTACTTC,CASSAALGEQYF
TRBV7-2,many,-,TRBJ1-1,TGTGCCAGCAGCTTTTTGATTCAGGGACACACTGAAGCTTTCTTT,CASSFLIQGHTEAFF
TRBV2,-,-,TRBJ2-3,TGTGCCAGCAGACTAGGGGACCCGAGGACAGATACGCAGTATTTT,CASRLGDPRTDTQYF
TRBV12-3/TRBV12-4,-,TRBD2,TRBJ2-2,TGTGCCAGCAGTTTGGGCAGCGGGAGGAACACCGGGGAGCTGTTTTTT,CASSLGSGRNTGELFF
TRBV5-1,-,-,TRBJ2-1,TGCGCCAGCAGCTTTCGGGGGCGTAACAATGAGCAGTTCTTC,CASSFRGRNNEQFF
TRBV6-6,-,-,TRBJ1-2,TGTGCCAGCAGTTCCGAGGCTTACTATGGCTACACCTTC,CASSSEAYYGYTF
TRBV6-1,-,-,TRBJ2-3,TGTGCCAGCAGTGAAGCGCGGACGGACTTCGATACGCAGTATTTT,CASSEARTDFDTQYF
TRBV5-1,-,TRBD1,TRBJ2-1,TGCGCCAGCAGCGTGGACAGGGCCTACAATGAGCAGTTCTTC,CASSVDRAYNEQFF
TRBV4-2,few,TRBD2,TRBJ2-2,TGTGCCAGCAGCTCACTCGTCCCCACTAGCGGACCCGGGGAGCTGTTTTTT,CASSSLVPTSGPGELFF
TRBV7-9,few,TRBD2,TRBJ2-7,TGTGCCAGCAGCTTCACGCGGGAGACCATCTACGAGCAGTACTTC,CASSFTRETIYEQYF
TRBV7-9,many,-,TRBJ2-1,TGTGCCAGCAGCTTATTAGCTTCCTCAGACAATGAGCAGTTCTTC,CASSLLASSDNEQFF